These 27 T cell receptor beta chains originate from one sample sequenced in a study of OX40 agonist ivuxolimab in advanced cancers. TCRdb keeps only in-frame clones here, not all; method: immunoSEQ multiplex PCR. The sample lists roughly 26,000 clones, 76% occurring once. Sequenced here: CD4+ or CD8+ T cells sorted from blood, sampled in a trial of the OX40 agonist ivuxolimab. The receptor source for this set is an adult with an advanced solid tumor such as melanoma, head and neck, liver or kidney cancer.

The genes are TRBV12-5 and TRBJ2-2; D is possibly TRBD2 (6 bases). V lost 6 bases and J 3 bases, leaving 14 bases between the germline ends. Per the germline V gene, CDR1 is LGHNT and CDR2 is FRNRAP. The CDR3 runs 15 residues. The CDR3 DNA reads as TGTGCTAGTGGATTACTAGCAACGCACACCGGGGAGCTGTTTTTT. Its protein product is CASGLLATHTGELFF.

CDR3 residues: CASSPGQGLVRQYF. The CDR3 DNA reads as TGTGCCAGCTCACCAGGACAGGGTTTGGTCAGACAGTATTTT. The gene calls are TRBV18 and TRBJ2-3; 8 positions match TRBD1. This CDR3 has 14 amino acids. CDR1 KGHSH and CDR2 LQKENI come from the germline V gene. With V trimmed by 2 bases and J by 12 bases, 10 bases remained unmatched.

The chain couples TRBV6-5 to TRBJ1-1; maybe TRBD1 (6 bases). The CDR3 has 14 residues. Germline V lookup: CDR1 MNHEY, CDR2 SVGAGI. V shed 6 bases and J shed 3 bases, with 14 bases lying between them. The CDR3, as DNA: TGTGCCAGCAGCCTGGGCAGGGGTGACACTGAAGCTTTCTTT. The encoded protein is CASSLGRGDTEAFF.

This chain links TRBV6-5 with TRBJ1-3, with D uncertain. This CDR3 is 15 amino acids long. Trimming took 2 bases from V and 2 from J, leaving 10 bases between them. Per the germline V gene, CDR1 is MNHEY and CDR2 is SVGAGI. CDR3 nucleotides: TGTGCCAGCAGTTACATTAATGGCCCTGGAAACACCATATATTTT. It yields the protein CASSYINGPGNTIYF.

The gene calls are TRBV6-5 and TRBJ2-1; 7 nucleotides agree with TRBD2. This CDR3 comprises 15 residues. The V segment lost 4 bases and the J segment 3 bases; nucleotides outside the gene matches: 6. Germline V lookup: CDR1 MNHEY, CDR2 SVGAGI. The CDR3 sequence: CASSSLGGYYNEQFF. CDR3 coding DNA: TGTGCCAGCAGTTCCTTGGGGGGGTACTACAATGAGCAGTTCTTC.

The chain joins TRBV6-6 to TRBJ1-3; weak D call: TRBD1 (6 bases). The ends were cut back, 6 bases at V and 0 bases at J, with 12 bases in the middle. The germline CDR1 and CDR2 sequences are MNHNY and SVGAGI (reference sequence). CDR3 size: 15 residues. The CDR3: CASSSTGSSGNTIYF. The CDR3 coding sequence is TGTGCCAGCAGCTCAACAGGGAGCTCTGGAAACACCATATATTTT.

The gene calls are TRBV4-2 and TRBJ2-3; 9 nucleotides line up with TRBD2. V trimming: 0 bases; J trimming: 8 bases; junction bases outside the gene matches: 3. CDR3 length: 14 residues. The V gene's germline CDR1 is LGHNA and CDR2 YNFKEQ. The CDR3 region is CASSQDTTSGTQYF. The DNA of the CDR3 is TGTGCCAGCAGCCAAGATACGACTAGCGGTACGCAGTATTTT.

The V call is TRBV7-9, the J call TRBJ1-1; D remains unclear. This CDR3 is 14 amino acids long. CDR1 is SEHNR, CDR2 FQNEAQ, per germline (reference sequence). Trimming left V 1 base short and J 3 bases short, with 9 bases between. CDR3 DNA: TGTGCCAGCAGCTTAGGCAGGTTCCACACTGAAGCTTTCTTT. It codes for CASSLGRFHTEAFF.

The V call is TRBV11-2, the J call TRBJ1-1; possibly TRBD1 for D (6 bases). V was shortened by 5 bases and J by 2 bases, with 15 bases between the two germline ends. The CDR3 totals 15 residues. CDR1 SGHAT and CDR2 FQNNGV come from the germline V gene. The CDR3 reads CASSPRSGANTEAFF. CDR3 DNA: TGTGCCAGCAGCCCGAGATCAGGGGCAAACACTGAAGCTTTCTTT.

The DNA for the CDR3 is TGTGCCTGTGCCCCGGGGCGAGCCTATGGCTACACCTTC. The encoded protein is CACAPGRAYGYTF. This chain joins TRBV30 and TRBJ1-2; possibly TRBD1 for D (5 bases). The CDR3 has 13 amino acids. Trimming stripped 6 bases from V and 4 bases from J, with 15 bases between. Germline loops: CDR1 GTSNPN, CDR2 SVGIG (reference sequence).

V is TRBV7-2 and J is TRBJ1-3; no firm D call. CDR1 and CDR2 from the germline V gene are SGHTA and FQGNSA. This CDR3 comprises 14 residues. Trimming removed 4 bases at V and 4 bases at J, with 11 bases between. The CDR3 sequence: CASSWGGPGNTIYF. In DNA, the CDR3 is TGTGCCAGCAGCTGGGGAGGTCCCGGAAACACCATATATTTT.

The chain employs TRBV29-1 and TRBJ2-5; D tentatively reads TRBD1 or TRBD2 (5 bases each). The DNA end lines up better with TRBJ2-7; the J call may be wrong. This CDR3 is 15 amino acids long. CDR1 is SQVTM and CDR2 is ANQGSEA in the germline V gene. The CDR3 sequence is CSAKSGTLASSEQYF. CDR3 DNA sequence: TGCAGTGCAAAATCCGGGACCCTCGCCAGTAGCGAGCAGTACTTC.

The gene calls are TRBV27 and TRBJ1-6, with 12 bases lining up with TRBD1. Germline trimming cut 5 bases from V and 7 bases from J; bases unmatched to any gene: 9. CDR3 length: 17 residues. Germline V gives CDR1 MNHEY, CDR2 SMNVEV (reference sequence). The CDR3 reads CASSLRDRGPRNSPLHF. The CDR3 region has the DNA TGTGCCAGCAGTCTCCGGGACAGGGGGCCACGGAATTCACCCCTCCACTTT.

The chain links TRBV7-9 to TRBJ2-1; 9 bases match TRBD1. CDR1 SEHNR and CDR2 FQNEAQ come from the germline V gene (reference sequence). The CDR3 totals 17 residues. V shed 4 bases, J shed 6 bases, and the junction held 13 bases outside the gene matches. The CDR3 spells CASSSPRQGGLSNEQFF. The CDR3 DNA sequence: TGTGCCAGCAGCTCGCCCCGACAGGGGGGGTTATCCAATGAGCAGTTCTTC.

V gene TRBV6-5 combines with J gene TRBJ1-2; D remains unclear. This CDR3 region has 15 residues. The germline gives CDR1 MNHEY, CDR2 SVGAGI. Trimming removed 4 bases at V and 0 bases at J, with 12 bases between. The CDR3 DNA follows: TGTGCCAGCAGTTCCAACAGTGAAGCTAACTATGGCTACACCTTC. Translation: CASSSNSEANYGYTF.

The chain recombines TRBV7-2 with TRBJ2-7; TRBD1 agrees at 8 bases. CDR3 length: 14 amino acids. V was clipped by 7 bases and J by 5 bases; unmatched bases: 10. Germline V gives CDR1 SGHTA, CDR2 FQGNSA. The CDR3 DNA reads TGTGCCAGCACCTTGGACAGGGTGGGGGACGAGCAGTACTTC. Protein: CASTLDRVGDEQYF.

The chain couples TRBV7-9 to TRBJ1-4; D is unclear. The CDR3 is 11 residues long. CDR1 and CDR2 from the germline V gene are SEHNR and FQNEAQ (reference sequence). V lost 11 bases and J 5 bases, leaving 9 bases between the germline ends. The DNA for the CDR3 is TGTGCCGGAGGTTCGAATGAAAAACTGTTTTTT. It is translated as CAGGSNEKLFF.

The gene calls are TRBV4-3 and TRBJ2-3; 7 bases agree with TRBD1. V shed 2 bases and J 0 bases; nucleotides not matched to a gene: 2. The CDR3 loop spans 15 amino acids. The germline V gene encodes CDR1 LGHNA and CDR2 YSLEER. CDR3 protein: CASSQLTGSTDTQYF. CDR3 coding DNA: TGCGCCAGCAGCCAATTGACAGGGAGCACAGATACGCAGTATTTT.

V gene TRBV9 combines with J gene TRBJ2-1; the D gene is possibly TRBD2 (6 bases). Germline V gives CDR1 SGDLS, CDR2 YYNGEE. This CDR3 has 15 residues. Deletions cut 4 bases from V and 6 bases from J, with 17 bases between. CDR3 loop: CASSPSGVLANEQFF. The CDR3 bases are TGTGCCAGCAGCCCTTCGGGGGTCCTAGCCAATGAGCAGTTCTTC.

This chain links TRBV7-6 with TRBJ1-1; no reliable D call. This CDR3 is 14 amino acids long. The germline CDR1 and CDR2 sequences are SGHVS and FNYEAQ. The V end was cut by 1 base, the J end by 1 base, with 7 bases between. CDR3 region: CASSLGAGNTEAFF. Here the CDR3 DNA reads TGTGCCAGCAGCTTAGGTGCGGGGAACACTGAAGCTTTCTTT. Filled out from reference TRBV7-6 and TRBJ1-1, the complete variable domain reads GAGVSQSPRYKVTKRGQDVALRCDPISGHVSLYWYRQALGQGPEFLTYFNYEAQQDKSGLPNDRFSAERPEGSISTLTIQRTEQRDSAMYRCASSLGAGNTEAFFGQGTRLTVV.

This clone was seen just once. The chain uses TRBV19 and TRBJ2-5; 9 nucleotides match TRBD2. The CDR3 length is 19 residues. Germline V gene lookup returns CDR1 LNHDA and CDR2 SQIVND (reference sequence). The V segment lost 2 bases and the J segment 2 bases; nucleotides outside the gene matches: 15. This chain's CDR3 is CASSITNQRGAPRQETQYF. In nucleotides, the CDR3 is TGTGCCAGTAGTATAACCAACCAGCGGGGGGCCCCCCGTCAAGAGACCCAGTACTTC.

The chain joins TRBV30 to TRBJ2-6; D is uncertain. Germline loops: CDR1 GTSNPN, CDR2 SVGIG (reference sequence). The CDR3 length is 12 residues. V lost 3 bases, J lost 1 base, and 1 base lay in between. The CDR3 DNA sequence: TGTGCCTGGAGGTCTGGGGCCAACGTCCTGACTTTC. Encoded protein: CAWRSGANVLTF.

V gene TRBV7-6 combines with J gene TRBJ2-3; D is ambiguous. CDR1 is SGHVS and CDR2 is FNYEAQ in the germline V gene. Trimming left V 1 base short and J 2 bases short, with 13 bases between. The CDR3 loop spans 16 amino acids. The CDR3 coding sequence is TGTGCCAGCAGCTTAGACCCAGGCTCCAACACAGATACGCAGTATTTT. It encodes CASSLDPGSNTDTQYF.

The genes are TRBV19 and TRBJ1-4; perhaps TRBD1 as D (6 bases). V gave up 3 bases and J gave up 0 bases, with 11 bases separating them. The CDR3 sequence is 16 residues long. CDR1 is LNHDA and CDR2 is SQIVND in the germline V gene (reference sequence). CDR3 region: CASSITGFATNEKLFF. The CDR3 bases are TGTGCCAGTAGTATCACAGGGTTTGCAACTAATGAAAAACTGTTTTTT.

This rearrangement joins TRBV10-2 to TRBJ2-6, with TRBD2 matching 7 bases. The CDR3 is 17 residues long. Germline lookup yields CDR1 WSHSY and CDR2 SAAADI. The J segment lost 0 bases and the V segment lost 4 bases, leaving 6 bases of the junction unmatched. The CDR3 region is CASSGLLATSGANVLTF. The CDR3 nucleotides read TGCGCCAGCAGTGGATTACTAGCGACCTCTGGGGCCAACGTCCTGACTTTC.

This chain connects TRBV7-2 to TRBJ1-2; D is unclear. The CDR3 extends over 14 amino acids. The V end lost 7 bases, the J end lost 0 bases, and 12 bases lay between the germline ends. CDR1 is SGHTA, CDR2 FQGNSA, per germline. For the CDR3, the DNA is TGTGCCAGCACCCCCAGGTCCTCTAACTATGGCTACACCTTC. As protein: CASTPRSSNYGYTF.

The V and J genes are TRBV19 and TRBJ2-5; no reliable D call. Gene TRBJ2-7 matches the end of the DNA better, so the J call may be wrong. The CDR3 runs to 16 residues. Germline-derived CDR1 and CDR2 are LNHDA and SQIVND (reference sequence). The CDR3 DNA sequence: TGTGCCAGTAGTATAGATCATAATACCGGAAGCTACGAGCAGTACTTC. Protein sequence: CASSIDHNTGSYEQYF.